Listed here are 24 T cell receptor beta chains from one sample, sequenced in a study of cytomegalovirus exposure and HLA in healthy donors. It was with 60 Vbeta and 13 Jbeta primers that the PCR ran. Here immunoSEQ multiplex PCR was the method, and the copy in TCRdb shows in-frame clones only, minus some. The sample has roughly 81,000 clones, about 80% seen once. The sample was PBMCs. All receptors derive from a man aged 30 to 39 in good health and CMV-seronegative.

This clone has more than one count but fewer than ten. The V gene is TRBV27, the J gene TRBJ1-5, with D possibly TRBD1 on 5 matching bases. CDR1 and CDR2 from the germline V gene are MNHEY and SMNVEV (reference sequence). The V gene lost 3 bases and the J gene lost 0 bases, with 12 bases spanning the gap. This CDR3 has 16 amino acids. The CDR3 protein is CASSLGQGNSNQPQHF. CDR3 DNA sequence: TGTGCCAGCAGTTTGGGGCAGGGCAATAGCAATCAGCCCCAGCATTTT.

This chain links TRBV7-4 with TRBJ2-4; D uncertain. Per the germline V gene, CDR1 is SGHVT and CDR2 is SQSDAQ. The CDR3 is 15 residues long. V was trimmed by 5 bases and J by 0 bases, leaving 11 bases between them. CDR3 region: CASSLFSLAKNIQYF. The CDR3 DNA reads as TGTGCCAGCAGCCTCTTTTCCTTAGCCAAAAACATTCAGTACTTC.

The V and J genes are TRBV29-1 and TRBJ1-1, with a possible D match to TRBD1 (5 bases). The V end was cut by 4 bases, the J end by 0 bases, with 9 bases between. CDR1 is SQVTM, CDR2 ANQGSEA, per germline. This CDR3 comprises 13 residues. CDR3 bases: TGCAGCGTTGGTCCAGGGCTGAACACTGAAGCTTTCTTT. As protein: CSVGPGLNTEAFF.

The chain joins TRBV2 to TRBJ2-3, with D uncertain. The CDR3 contains 14 residues. The germline V and J ends were trimmed by 5 bases and 5 bases, with 14 bases remaining between them. The germline V gene has CDR1 SNHLY and CDR2 FYNNEI. CDR3 DNA: TGTGCCAGCAGTTCCGACAAATTACAAGATACGCAGTATTTT. Its translation is CASSSDKLQDTQYF.

The V and J genes are TRBV28 and TRBJ2-3; 11 nucleotides agree with TRBD1. This CDR3 has 18 amino acids. CDR1 and CDR2 from the germline V gene are MDHEN and SYDVKM. J lost 0 bases, V lost 4 bases, and 9 bases had no gene match. CDR3 DNA sequence: TGTGCCAGCAGTTCCCCCGGGACAGGGGGTTTTAGCACAGATACGCAGTATTTT. It translates to CASSSPGTGGFSTDTQYF.

This clone has a handful of counts. V gene TRBV30 combines with J gene TRBJ1-5; D may be TRBD1 (5 bases). V lost 1 base and J lost 5, with 18 bases in between. CDR1 and CDR2 from the germline V gene are GTSNPN and SVGIG (reference sequence). The CDR3 runs to 16 residues. The CDR3 region is CAWSAKPRTGDQPQHF. The CDR3 bases are TGTGCCTGGAGTGCCAAACCGAGGACGGGGGATCAGCCCCAGCATTTT.

The V gene is TRBV5-8, the J gene TRBJ2-1; D remains unclear. Germline CDR1 reads SGHTS; CDR2 reads YDEGEE. CDR3 length: 13 residues. Trimming removed 9 bases at V and 0 bases at J, with 10 bases between. The CDR3 region has the DNA TGTGCCACTTTACCGAGCTCCTACAATGAGCAGTTCTTC. Its translation is CATLPSSYNEQFF.

This clone was recorded once. V usage is TRBV27 and J usage is TRBJ2-3; 10 nucleotides agree with TRBD1. This CDR3 has 16 residues. V trimming: 6 bases; J trimming: 4 bases; junction bases outside the gene matches: 10. In germline, CDR1 is MNHEY, CDR2 SMNVEV (reference sequence). For the CDR3, the DNA is TGTGCCAGCAGATTAGGCGGGACAGGGGTCTCAGATACGCAGTATTTT. Translated: CASRLGGTGVSDTQYF.

The chain couples TRBV27 to TRBJ2-7, with 7 nucleotides matching TRBD2. With V trimmed by 7 bases and J by 9 bases, 21 bases remained unmatched. The germline V gene encodes CDR1 MNHEY and CDR2 SMNVEV (reference sequence). CDR3 length: 16 residues. The CDR3 region is CASTATAASGLRGQYF. Here the CDR3 DNA reads TGTGCCAGCACCGCAACCGCAGCTAGCGGCTTACGTGGGCAGTACTTC.

J is TRBJ2-7 and V is TRBV6-5; TRBD2 aligns across 11 bases. CDR3 length: 16 amino acids. V shed 0 bases and J 9 bases; nucleotides not matched to a gene: 10. CDR1 MNHEY and CDR2 SVGAGI come from the germline V gene. CDR3 nucleotide sequence: TGTGCCAGCAGTTACTCACGACTAGCGGGGACCGCCGGGCAGTACTTC. The encoded protein is CASSYSRLAGTAGQYF.

This chain joins TRBV27 and TRBJ2-4; 13 nucleotides agree with TRBD2. The CDR3 has 18 residues. From germline, CDR1 is MNHEY and CDR2 SMNVEV (reference sequence). V lost 5 bases, J lost 1 base, and 8 bases stayed unmatched. The CDR3 DNA is TGTGCCAGCAGTGCCGGGACTAGCGGGAAATCGGCCAAAAACATTCAGTACTTC. The encoded protein is CASSAGTSGKSAKNIQYF.

The gene calls are TRBV28 and TRBJ1-5, with no clear D. This CDR3 spans 14 amino acids. Per germline, CDR1 MDHEN and CDR2 SYDVKM. V was pared by 5 bases and J by 7 bases, with 15 bases between. The CDR3 DNA sequence: TGTGCCAGCAGTGTCCATGGCATTGAACAGCCCCAGCATTTT. Protein product: CASSVHGIEQPQHF.

V gene TRBV27 combines with J gene TRBJ2-5; weak D call: TRBD2 (6 bases). This CDR3 region has 16 residues. Germline CDR1 and CDR2: MNHEY and SMNVEV (reference sequence). The V end was cut by 8 bases, the J end by 5 bases, with 24 bases between. The CDR3 loop is CASPPLGGEVGETQYF. In nucleotides, the CDR3 is TGTGCCAGCCCCCCCTTAGGCGGGGAGGTTGGGGAGACCCAGTACTTC.

Only a few counts were recorded for this clone. The CDR3 reads CASTERAGASPNYGYTF. The CDR3 DNA is TGTGCCAGTACCGAGAGGGCTGGAGCATCCCCTAACTATGGCTACACCTTC. This chain joins TRBV19 and TRBJ1-2; D is uncertain. Germline V gives CDR1 LNHDA, CDR2 SQIVND (reference sequence). V was pared by 7 bases and J by 0 bases, with 21 bases between. The CDR3 loop spans 17 amino acids.

This clone was counted once. The rearrangement uses TRBV27 and TRBJ1-1, with D unresolved. Trimming removed 2 bases at V and 5 bases at J, with 9 bases between. The CDR3 is 13 residues long. Germline V gives CDR1 MNHEY, CDR2 SMNVEV (reference sequence). The CDR3 coding sequence is TGTGCCAGCAGTTTACTGGGAGCTACTGAAGCTTTCTTT. Residues: CASSLLGATEAFF.

This clone was picked up one time. V usage is TRBV5-4 and J usage is TRBJ2-7; 7 bases are shared with TRBD1. Trimming cost V 1 base and J 6 bases; bases outside gene matches: 7. The germline gives CDR1 SGHNT, CDR2 YYREEE (reference sequence). CDR3 length equals 14 residues. CDR3 region: CASSLYQGVGEQYF. The CDR3 bases are TGTGCCAGCAGCTTGTATCAGGGGGTAGGCGAGCAGTACTTC.

The gene calls are TRBV5-1 and TRBJ2-7; TRBD1 is a possible D gene (7 bases). V was trimmed by 3 bases and J by 0 bases, leaving 19 bases between them. The CDR3 loop spans 17 amino acids. Germline V gives CDR1 SGHRS, CDR2 YFSETQ. The CDR3 DNA reads as TGCGCCAGCAGCTCGGTGGGCGGGACAGAGAGCTCCTACGAGCAGTACTTC. This sequence encodes CASSSVGGTESSYEQYF.

As to this clone: This sample also contains other DNA sequences that code for the same CDR3. The CDR3 loop reads CASSAGTSDIYEQYF. The CDR3 nucleotides read TGTGCCAGCAGCGCTGGGACTAGTGATATTTACGAGCAGTACTTC. The genes are TRBV7-9 and TRBJ2-7, with 8 positions matching TRBD2. Germline values: CDR1 SEHNR, CDR2 FQNEAQ (reference sequence). Unmatched junction bases numbered 10, after V lost 5 bases and J lost 4 bases. This CDR3 spans 15 amino acids.

This chain connects TRBV18 to TRBJ1-4; D remains ambiguous. Germline CDR1 and CDR2: KGHSH and LQKENI. The V gene lost 1 base and the J gene lost 8 bases, with 8 bases spanning the gap. The CDR3 spans 13 residues. The CDR3 is CASSPQGEEKLFF. The CDR3 DNA reads TGTGCCAGCTCACCACAGGGAGAAGAAAAACTGTTTTTT.

This sequence joins TRBV27 and TRBJ2-1, with D possibly matching TRBD1 (6 bases). CDR3 size: 14 residues. Trimming removed 6 bases at V and 4 bases at J, with 13 bases between. Germline V gives CDR1 MNHEY, CDR2 SMNVEV (reference sequence). The CDR3 is CASSRLDRYNEQFF. Here the CDR3 DNA reads TGTGCCAGCAGCCGTCTCGACAGGTACAATGAGCAGTTCTTC.

The chain combines TRBV9 with TRBJ2-3; TRBD1 matches 10 bases. This CDR3 contains 16 residues. Germline values: CDR1 SGDLS, CDR2 YYNGEE. V dropped 1 base and J dropped 6; count of bases not matched to a gene: 8. The CDR3 region has the DNA TGTGCCAGCAGCGTATGGGGGGGGACAGGGGCGGATACGCAGTATTTT. Translated: CASSVWGGTGADTQYF.

CDR3 sequence (DNA): TGCGCCAGCAGTGTTACAGGGTCCGGGGAGCTGTTTTTT. Its translation: CASSVTGSGELFF. The rearrangement links TRBV10-1 to TRBJ2-2; possibly TRBD1 for D (6 bases). V dropped 4 bases and J dropped 6 bases, with 9 bases sitting between them. Germline lookup yields CDR1 WNHNN and CDR2 SYGVQD (reference sequence). The CDR3 runs 13 residues.

This rearrangement joins TRBV4-2 to TRBJ2-5; TRBD2 matches 12 bases. CDR1 and CDR2 (germline): LGHNA, YNFKEQ. The CDR3 loop spans 17 amino acids. J lost 4 bases, V lost 1 base, and 7 bases had no gene match. The CDR3 sequence: CASSQVLLAGGRETQYF. DNA for the CDR3: TGTGCCAGCAGCCAAGTGCTTCTAGCGGGAGGGCGAGAGACCCAGTACTTC.

V is TRBV10-1 and J is TRBJ2-1, with 12 bases lining up with TRBD2. V shed 2 bases, J shed 6 bases, and the junction held 2 bases outside the gene matches. Germline CDR1 is WNHNN and CDR2 is SYGVQD (reference sequence). The CDR3 covers 15 residues. The CDR3 sequence: CASSEGGLAGNEQFF. CDR3 DNA: TGCGCCAGCAGTGAGGGGGGACTAGCGGGCAATGAGCAGTTCTTC.